This is a list of T cell receptor beta chains from one sample in a study of cytomegalovirus exposure and HLA in healthy donors. Sequencing was performed with immunoSEQ multiplex PCR; in TCRdb, only in-frame clones are kept and a portion is missing. The top ten hold around 5.1% of the sample, which has some 100,000 clones, about 84% seen once. Sequencing was done on a sample of PBMCs. The receptors here all came from a man between 18 and 29 years old in good health and CMV-seronegative. The CDR3 runs from the conserved cysteine through the conserved F or W. D genes are given only for firm matches. Size tells how often a clone was seen (once, few, many) or the class of an expanded clone, and some rows leave it out.

16,TRBD2,TRBV7-8,-,TRBJ2-1,CASRPPGLAEYNEQFF,TGTGCCAGCAGGCCACCGGGACTAGCGGAATACAATGAGCAGTTCTTC
15,-,TRBV5-4,-,TRBJ2-5,CASSLVPGESETQYF,TGTGCCAGCAGCTTGGTTCCGGGGGAATCGGAGACCCAGTACTTC
15,-,TRBV30,once,TRBJ2-3,CAWSITSSKADTQYF,TGTGCCTGGAGTATTACTAGCTCCAAAGCGGATACGCAGTATTTT
16,-,TRBV21-1,-,TRBJ2-7,CASSKVDSGSGSEQYF,TGTGCCAGCAGCAAAGTGGATAGCGGGAGTGGGAGTGAGCAGTACTTC
17,TRBD2,TRBV27,-,TRBJ2-3,CASSLRVAGASRNTQYF,TGTGCCAGCAGTTTAAGGGTAGCGGGAGCGAGCAGGAATACGCAGTATTTT
18,-,TRBV5-1,-,TRBJ1-1,CASSLGAGSTRMNTEAFF,TGCGCCAGCAGCTTGGGGGCAGGGTCTACGAGGATGAACACTGAAGCTTTCTTT
16,TRBD1,TRBV2,-,TRBJ1-3,CASSPRTGGIGNTIYF,TGTGCCAGCAGTCCTCGGACAGGGGGCATTGGAAACACCATATATTTT
14,-,TRBV2,once,TRBJ1-5,CASSYRRGDQPQHF,TGTGCCAGCAGTTACCGCCGGGGAGATCAGCCCCAGCATTTT
12,-,TRBV7-2,-,TRBJ2-7,CASSPDRYEQYF,TGTGCCAGCAGCCCTGACAGGTACGAGCAGTACTTC
10,-,TRBV30,few,TRBJ1-2,CAWTGDGYTF,TGTGCCTGGACAGGCGATGGCTACACCTTC
14,-,TRBV2,few,TRBJ1-1,CASSENQAAPEAFF,TGTGCCAGCAGTGAAAATCAGGCAGCCCCTGAAGCTTTCTTT
15,TRBD2,TRBV19,once,TRBJ2-1,CASSPSGSSYNEQFF,TGTGCCAGTAGTCCTAGCGGGAGCTCCTACAATGAGCAGTTCTTC
15,TRBD2,TRBV27,-,TRBJ2-1,CASSVSGRLYNEQFF,TGTGCCAGCAGTGTGAGCGGGAGATTATACAATGAGCAGTTCTTC
13,TRBD1,TRBV6-1,once,TRBJ2-3,CASKDRSTDTQYF,TGTGCCAGCAAGGACAGGAGCACAGATACGCAGTATTTT
16,TRBD2,TRBV27,once,TRBJ2-3,CASKVRGRVSTDTQYF,TGTGCCAGCAAGGTCCGCGGGAGAGTAAGCACAGATACGCAGTATTTT
14,-,TRBV30,-,TRBJ1-5,CAWQGADSNQPQHF,TGTGCCTGGCAAGGGGCAGATAGCAATCAGCCCCAGCATTTT
15,TRBD1,TRBV18,-,TRBJ2-7,CASSPGTGSFYEQYF,TGTGCCAGCTCACCGGGGACAGGGTCATTTTACGAGCAGTACTTC
14,-,TRBV7-8,-,TRBJ2-1,CASSLLVNGDEQFF,TGTGCCAGCAGCTTACTAGTGAACGGGGATGAGCAGTTCTTC
15,-,TRBV5-1,few,TRBJ2-2,CASRGAGENTGELFF,TGCGCCAGCAGGGGTGCAGGGGAGAACACCGGGGAGCTGTTTTTT
18,-,TRBV4-2,-,TRBJ2-7,CASSQVALAYGSSYEQYF,TGTGCCAGCAGCCAAGTCGCGCTAGCCTATGGTAGCTCCTACGAGCAGTACTTC
14,-,TRBV6-1,-,TRBJ2-7,CASSPVSGPYEQYF,TGTGCCAGCAGCCCGGTGAGCGGGCCCTACGAGCAGTACTTC
14,-,TRBV18,-,TRBJ2-1,CASSPPRGNNEQFF,TGTGCCAGCTCACCACCACGGGGGAACAATGAGCAGTTCTTC
14,-,TRBV30,once,TRBJ1-1,CAWSVVGVGTEAFF,TGTGCCTGGAGTGTAGTCGGGGTCGGCACTGAAGCTTTCTTT
15,-,TRBV4-1,-,TRBJ1-2,CASSHLWPPIYGYTF,TGCGCCAGCAGCCACTTATGGCCCCCAATCTATGGCTACACCTTC
16,-,TRBV19,-,TRBJ1-2,CASTPGRGLGNYGYTF,TGTGCCAGTACCCCGGGGCGGGGTCTCGGTAACTATGGCTACACCTTC
15,-,TRBV7-9,-,TRBJ1-4,CASSPLGGVNEKLFF,TGTGCCAGCAGCCCACTGGGGGGGGTTAACGAAAAACTGTTTTTT
17,-,TRBV4-1,-,TRBJ2-7,CASSQDRGGKASYEQYF,TGCGCCAGCAGCCAAGATCGTGGAGGAAAGGCATCCTACGAGCAGTACTTC
16,TRBD2,TRBV29-1,-,TRBJ2-7,CSTSGLAGAPPYEQYF,TGCAGCACCTCTGGACTAGCGGGGGCCCCCCCCTACGAGCAGTACTTC
15,-,TRBV19,-,TRBJ2-1,CASSVRASRYNEQFF,TGTGCCAGTAGTGTGAGAGCTTCACGATACAATGAGCAGTTCTTC
15,-,TRBV5-1,-,TRBJ1-1,CASSSGQGLNTEAFF,TGCGCCAGCAGCTCTGGGCAGGGCCTGAACACTGAAGCTTTCTTT
16,TRBD1,TRBV30,-,TRBJ2-3,CAWMNTGGPSTDTQYF,TGTGCCTGGATGAATACAGGGGGCCCAAGCACAGATACGCAGTATTTT
15,TRBD1,TRBV5-8,-,TRBJ2-2,CASSLGGQGIGELFF,TGTGCCAGCAGCTTGGGAGGACAGGGTATCGGGGAGCTGTTTTTT
13,-,TRBV5-5,once,TRBJ2-7,CASSLDGIAEQYF,TGTGCCAGCAGCTTGGACGGGATAGCCGAGCAGTACTTC
15,-,TRBV6-1,-,TRBJ1-2,CASSEPDSFNYGYTF,TGTGCCAGCAGTGAACCCGACAGTTTTAACTATGGCTACACCTTC
15,TRBD2,TRBV5-1,-,TRBJ2-7,CASSLSGKSSYEQYF,TGCGCCAGCAGCCTGAGCGGGAAGAGCTCCTACGAGCAGTACTTC
23,TRBD2,TRBV4-2,-,TRBJ2-3,CASSQKGGTSGKERGASTDTQYF,TGTGCCAGCAGCCAAAAAGGGGGGACTAGCGGGAAAGAAAGAGGAGCGAGCACAGATACGCAGTATTTT
13,-,TRBV6-5,-,TRBJ2-3,CATRAELTDTQYF,TGTGCCACGAGGGCGGAGCTCACAGATACGCAGTATTTT
16,-,TRBV5-8,-,TRBJ1-5,CASSLSAGVSNQPQHF,TGTGCCAGCAGCTTGTCGGCGGGGGTAAGCAATCAGCCCCAGCATTTT
15,-,TRBV5-1,-,TRBJ2-1,CASSLSRATYNEQFF,TGCGCCAGCAGCTTGAGCAGGGCTACCTACAATGAGCAGTTCTTC
14,TRBD1,TRBV9,once,TRBJ2-3,CASSVDRGPDTQYF,TGTGCCAGCAGCGTAGACAGGGGGCCAGATACGCAGTATTTT
15,-,TRBV15,-,TRBJ1-2,CATSRVRSPDYGYTF,TGTGCCACCAGCAGAGTTCGGAGTCCGGACTATGGCTACACCTTC
11,-,TRBV20-1,-,TRBJ2-7,CSADLVYEQYF,TGCAGTGCTGACCTAGTCTACGAGCAGTACTTC
16,TRBD1,TRBV27,-,TRBJ2-5,CASTSTGDLPVETQYF,TGTGCCAGCACCTCGACAGGGGACCTCCCCGTTGAGACCCAGTACTTC
15,TRBD1,TRBV6-6,once,TRBJ2-7,CASRQPGQGAYEQYF,TGTGCCAGCAGGCAACCGGGACAGGGGGCTTACGAGCAGTACTTC
14,-,TRBV4-2,medium-sized,TRBJ2-1,CASSQEMERPRQFF,TGTGCCAGCAGCCAAGAGATGGAGCGTCCTAGGCAGTTCTTC
13,TRBD1,TRBV2,-,TRBJ1-4,CASEETGDEKLFF,TGTGCCAGCGAGGAGACAGGGGATGAAAAACTGTTTTTT
14,-,TRBV7-9,few,TRBJ2-5,CASSFGQGQETQYF,TGTGCCAGCAGCTTCGGGCAGGGTCAAGAGACCCAGTACTTC
13,-,TRBV5-1,-,TRBJ2-4,CASSLLQENIQYF,TGCGCCAGCAGCTTGCTGCAGGAAAACATTCAGTACTTC
12,-,TRBV2,once,TRBJ1-2,CALVPAGYGYTF,TGTGCCTTGGTCCCGGCAGGCTATGGCTACACCTTC
15,TRBD2,TRBV7-6,-,TRBJ2-1,CASSPPGGYYNEQFF,TGTGCCAGCAGCCCCCCCGGGGGGTACTACAATGAGCAGTTCTTC